This TCR beta chain is from a study of early T cells in non-severe SARS-CoV-2 infection. V was pared by 8 bases and J by 3 bases, with 6 bases between. Germline CDR1 MNHNY, CDR2 SVGAGI (reference sequence). The CDR3 has 11 amino acids. MiXCR was run by TCRdb on the 5' RACE reads, yielding one entry per CDR3 protein. There are approximately 70,000 distinct CDR3 sequences in the sample; around 10% occur only once, and approximately 8% lies in the top ten. The input for sequencing was whole blood, taken at baseline. The clonotype was recovered from an adult who was a healthcare worker with PCR-confirmed SARS-CoV-2 infection or an uninfected control (not recorded which). The rearrangement joins TRBV6-6 to TRBJ2-3; no reliable D call. CDR3 in amino acids: CASLRTDTQYF. The CDR3 coding sequence is TGTGCCAGCCTCAGAACAGATACGCAGTATTTT.